Following are 32 T cell receptor beta chains from one sample sequenced in a study of T cell responses to AZD1222 COVID-19 vaccine. Sequencing used immunoSEQ multiplex PCR; TCRdb keeps in-frame clones, though not all of them. The sample consists of fewer than 120,000 clones, just under 95% of them appearing once. This material consisted of peripheral blood, taken on day 0 of AZD1222 vaccination. The receptors stem from an adult in good health.

This clone has just a few counts. This sequence joins TRBV5-5 and TRBJ1-1; D not resolved. The CDR3 runs 13 residues. The V and J ends lost 4 bases and 3 bases respectively, with 10 bases between them. CDR1 and CDR2 from the germline V gene are SGHKS and YYEKEE (reference sequence). The CDR3 loop is CASSPIADTEAFF. The CDR3 DNA follows: TGTGCCAGCAGCCCGATCGCGGACACTGAAGCTTTCTTT.

CDR3 protein: CASRLSGPSIALHF. CDR3 coding DNA: TGTGCCAGCAGATTATCCGGGCCAAGTATTGCCCTCCACTTT. The rearrangement uses TRBV6-5 and TRBJ1-6; no clear D gene. The CDR3 sequence is 14 residues long. The germline V and J ends were trimmed by 6 bases and 14 bases, with 20 bases remaining between them. Germline V CDR1 and CDR2: MNHEY, SVGAGI.

This sequence joins TRBV6-5 and TRBJ1-5; no clear D. Germline CDR1 is MNHEY and CDR2 is SVGAGI. Trimming took 0 bases from V and 0 from J, leaving 9 bases between them. The CDR3 is 16 amino acids. CDR3 sequence: CASSYSLGYSNQPQHF. The DNA for the CDR3 is TGTGCCAGCAGTTACTCGCTCGGGTATAGCAATCAGCCCCAGCATTTT.

The table lists this clone with a count of one. CDR3 region: CASSTDRVWGFPEAFF. The CDR3 nucleotides are TGTGCCAGCAGCACTGACAGGGTGTGGGGCTTCCCTGAAGCTTTCTTT. This rearrangement joins TRBV21-1 to TRBJ1-1; the DNA was not used to check the table's D call, TRBD1. TRBV21-1 is given as a pseudogene. CDR3 length equals 16 residues.

The chain links TRBV5-5 to TRBJ1-5; D ambiguous. CDR3 length equals 15 residues. From germline, CDR1 is SGHKS and CDR2 YYEKEE (reference sequence). V gave up 2 bases and J gave up 4 bases, with 13 bases separating them. The DNA for the CDR3 is TGTGCCAGCAGCTTTGGTGGCAGGCATAATCAGCCCCAGCATTTT. Residues: CASSFGGRHNQPQHF.

The chain joins TRBV7-6 to TRBJ1-2, with D possibly TRBD1 on 5 matching bases. The CDR3 is 15 residues long. V was pared by 3 bases and J by 6 bases, with 17 bases between. CDR1 and CDR2 (germline): SGHVS, FNYEAQ. CDR3 coding DNA: TGTGCCAGCAGCTTCATTGAGGGGCAGTTAGATGGCTACACCTTC. Its translation is CASSFIEGQLDGYTF.

The genes are TRBV27 and TRBJ1-5; no clear D gene. The CDR3 length is 18 residues. The germline CDR1 and CDR2 sequences are MNHEY and SMNVEV (reference sequence). V lost 5 bases and J lost 0, with 20 bases in between. In DNA, the CDR3 is TGTGCCAGCAGTACCTACTCTTTTAGACTCACTAGCAATCAGCCCCAGCATTTT. Translated: CASSTYSFRLTSNQPQHF.

The V and J genes are TRBV4-2 and TRBJ1-5; D is uncertain. V was trimmed by 1 base and J by 6 bases, leaving 13 bases between them. Germline assignment: CDR1 LGHNA and CDR2 YNFKEQ. This CDR3 region has 15 residues. Here the CDR3 reads CASSQAGGILQPQHF. CDR3 bases: TGTGCCAGCAGCCAAGCCGGAGGGATTCTTCAGCCCCAGCATTTT.

The chain combines TRBV5-4 with TRBJ1-6; D not resolved. The germline V gene has CDR1 SGHNT and CDR2 YYREEE (reference sequence). V was cut by 0 bases and J by 7 bases, with 14 bases left in between. The CDR3 length is 16 residues. The CDR3 nucleotides read TGTGCCAGCAGCTTGGCTCGTGGAGTGGGGAATTCACCCCTCCACTTT. The encoded protein is CASSLARGVGNSPLHF.

The rearrangement uses TRBV5-1 and TRBJ2-7, with 7 positions matching TRBD1. The ends lost 4 bases at V and 3 bases at J; junction bases unmatched: 4. The length of the CDR3 is 13 residues. Germline CDR1 SGHRS, CDR2 YFSETQ. For the CDR3, the DNA is TGCGCCAGCAGCCTAGGGACAGACTACGAGCAGTACTTC. Encoded protein: CASSLGTDYEQYF. The variable domain in full, completed from reference TRBV5-1 and TRBJ2-7, reads KAGVTQTPRYLIKTRGQQVTLSCSPISGHRSVSWYQQTPGQGLQFLFEYFSETQRNKGNFPGRFSGRQFSNSRSEMNVSTLELGDSALYLCASSLGTDYEQYFGPGTRLTVT.

V usage is TRBV6-2 or TRBV6-3 and J usage is TRBJ1-5; D remains unclear. The CDR3 extends over 19 amino acids. Per germline, CDR1 MNHEY and CDR2 SVGEGT. With 0 bases removed from V and 0 bases from J, the gap between germline ends came to 18 bases. CDR3 loop: CASSYSKRSAARSNQPQHF. As DNA, the CDR3 is TGTGCCAGCAGTTACTCGAAACGGTCGGCAGCTCGTAGCAATCAGCCCCAGCATTTT.

This chain links TRBV11-2 with TRBJ2-3; 9 nucleotides align to TRBD2. Germline CDR1 SGHAT, CDR2 FQNNGV. Germline trimming cut 5 bases from V and 5 bases from J; bases unmatched to any gene: 5. CDR3 length: 14 residues. CDR3 bases: TGTGCCAGCAGCGCGAGCGGGGGGAAAGATACGCAGTATTTT. It codes for CASSASGGKDTQYF.

This chain's CDR3 is CASSAVPGPAPLHF. The CDR3 DNA reads TGTGCCAGCAGCGCGGTCCCGGGTCCCGCACCCCTCCACTTT. The chain couples TRBV9 to TRBJ1-6, with no clear D. The ends were cut back, 3 bases at V and 11 bases at J, with 15 bases in the middle. In germline, CDR1 is SGDLS, CDR2 YYNGEE. The CDR3 sequence is 14 residues long. Full variable domain (outside the CDR3, taken from reference TRBV9 and TRBJ1-6): DSGVTQTPKHLITATGQRVTLRCSPRSGDLSVYWYQQSLDQGLQFLIQYYNGEERAKGNILERFSAQQFPDLHSELNLSSLELGDSALYFCASSAVPGPAPLHFGNGTRLTVT.

CDR3 protein: CASTLTGSTNEKLFF. The CDR3 region has the DNA TGTGCCAGCACCTTAACAGGGTCAACTAATGAAAAACTGTTTTTT. The chain combines TRBV6-5 with TRBJ1-4, with D perhaps matching TRBD1 (6 bases). V lost 7 bases, J lost 0 bases, and 12 bases lay in between. The CDR3 sequence is 15 residues long. Germline V CDR1 and CDR2: MNHEY, SVGAGI.

V usage is TRBV5-4 and J usage is TRBJ2-2; a weak D match, TRBD1 (5 bases). CDR3 size: 15 residues. Per germline, CDR1 SGHNT and CDR2 YYREEE (reference sequence). The V end was cut by 2 bases, the J end by 6 bases, with 14 bases between. CDR3 in amino acids: CASSLQADYAGELFF. The CDR3 DNA reads as TGTGCCAGCAGCTTACAGGCAGATTATGCCGGGGAGCTGTTTTTT.

The chain combines TRBV29-1 with TRBJ1-2; D perhaps matches TRBD1 (5 bases). V dropped 4 bases and J dropped 4 bases, with 16 bases sitting between them. The CDR3 is made up of 14 amino acids. CDR1 is SQVTM, CDR2 ANQGSEA, per germline. CDR3 residues: CSVGGGERGYGYTF. The CDR3 nucleotides are TGCAGCGTTGGCGGTGGGGAAAGGGGCTATGGCTACACCTTC.

The chain joins TRBV5-1 to TRBJ1-1, with a tentative D call TRBD1 (5 bases). This CDR3 comprises 16 residues. Germline V CDR1 and CDR2: SGHRS, YFSETQ. Trimming cost V 1 base and J 0 bases, with 13 bases left between them. The CDR3 loop reads CASSLPARDLNTEAFF. The CDR3 nucleotides read TGCGCCAGCAGCTTGCCTGCCCGGGACCTGAACACTGAAGCTTTCTTT.

V and J are TRBV5-6 and TRBJ1-1, with D uncertain. The CDR3 runs 11 residues. CDR1 is SGHDT and CDR2 is YYEEEE in the germline V gene. V was clipped by 2 bases and J by 4 bases, with 3 bases between them. For the CDR3, the DNA is TGTGCCAGCAGCTTAGGCACTGAAGCTTTCTTT. As protein: CASSLGTEAFF.

CDR3 sequence: CASSYSAGGNNEQFF. CDR3 in DNA: TGTGCCAGCAGTTACTCTGCGGGGGGGAACAATGAGCAGTTCTTC. The chain employs TRBV6-5 and TRBJ2-1; TRBD2 aligns across 9 bases. The J segment lost 5 bases and the V segment lost 0 bases, leaving 2 bases of the junction unmatched. Germline V lookup: CDR1 MNHEY, CDR2 SVGAGI. The CDR3 has 15 residues.

The V gene is TRBV7-2, the J gene TRBJ1-3, with a possible D match to TRBD1 (5 bases). Germline V gives CDR1 SGHTA, CDR2 FQGNSA. The CDR3 covers 16 residues. The V and J ends lost 5 bases and 0 bases respectively, with 14 bases between them. Written as DNA, the CDR3 is TGTGCCAGCAGCCCAGACAGCCTACTCTCTGGAAACACCATATATTTT. This sequence encodes CASSPDSLLSGNTIYF.

The CDR3 loop is CASSSPPRDPYNEQFF. The CDR3 region has the DNA TGTGCCAGCAGCTCCCCCCCCAGGGACCCCTACAATGAGCAGTTCTTC. The chain combines TRBV7-9 with TRBJ2-1, with D perhaps given as TRBD1 or TRBD2 (5 bases each). Trimming removed 4 bases at V and 2 bases at J, with 15 bases between. The CDR3 has 16 residues. Germline lookup yields CDR1 SEHNR and CDR2 FQNEAQ (reference sequence). The full variable domain, rest sourced from reference TRBV7-9 and TRBJ2-1, is DTGVSQNPRHKITKRGQNVTFRCDPISEHNRLYWYRQTLGQGPEFLTYFQNEAQLEKSRLLSDRFSAERPKGSFSTLEIQRTEQGDSAMYLCASSSPPRDPYNEQFFGPGTRLTVL.

CDR3 protein: CASSETGTGNEKLFF. The CDR3, as DNA: TGTGCCAGCAGTGAAACCGGGACAGGGAACGAAAAACTGTTTTTT. The chain links TRBV6-1 to TRBJ1-4, with 9 nucleotides matching TRBD1. The V gene end was trimmed by 2 bases and the J gene end by 8 bases; junction bases not matched to a gene: 6. The CDR3 sequence is 15 residues long. Germline V gene lookup returns CDR1 MNHNS and CDR2 SASEGT.

This clone was detected only a few times. This sequence joins TRBV15 and TRBJ2-3; perhaps TRBD2 as D (6 bases). This CDR3 spans 15 amino acids. Germline-derived CDR1 and CDR2 are LNHNV and YYDKDF (reference sequence). V dropped 0 bases and J dropped 2 bases, with 9 bases sitting between them. For the CDR3, the DNA is TGTGCCACCAGCAGAGATCGGGGGACCACAGATACGCAGTATTTT. It yields the protein CATSRDRGTTDTQYF. Variable domain in full (rest from reference TRBV15 and TRBJ2-3): DAMVIQNPRYQVTQFGKPVTLSCSQTLNHNVMYWYQQKSSQAPKLLFHYYDKDFNNEADTPDNFQSRRPNTSFCFLDIRSPGLGDTAMYLCATSRDRGTTDTQYFGPGTRLTVL.

V gene TRBV7-9 combines with J gene TRBJ2-1; D uncertain. Germline loops: CDR1 SEHNR, CDR2 FQNEAQ (reference sequence). The germline V and J ends were trimmed by 1 base and 15 bases, with 10 bases remaining between them. The CDR3 covers 11 residues. CDR3: CASSLGTLGFF. The CDR3 nucleotides read TGTGCCAGCAGCTTAGGTACCCTGGGGTTCTTC.

The chain has TRBV18 and TRBJ1-6, with a weak D call TRBD1 (5 bases). V was clipped by 2 bases and J by 7 bases, with 9 bases between them. The CDR3 covers 14 residues. Looked up from germline, CDR1 is KGHSH and CDR2 is LQKENI. This CDR3 is CASSPETANSPLHF. The CDR3 region has the DNA TGTGCCAGCTCACCAGAGACAGCGAATTCACCCCTCCACTTT.

The V and J genes are TRBV18 and TRBJ1-3, with 7 bases that match TRBD1. V was clipped by 5 bases and J by 4 bases; unmatched bases: 8. The germline gives CDR1 KGHSH, CDR2 LQKENI. The CDR3 has 15 amino acids. CDR3 residues: CASSTTTGSGNTIYF. The CDR3 DNA sequence: TGTGCCAGCTCAACAACGACAGGGTCCGGAAACACCATATATTTT.

The chain couples TRBV20-1 to TRBJ1-5; D uncertain. Germline V gives CDR1 DFQATT, CDR2 SNEGSKA (reference sequence). The CDR3 is made up of 10 amino acids. V gave up 6 bases and J gave up 3 bases, with 3 bases separating them. This CDR3 reads CSAHNQPQHF. The CDR3 DNA reads as TGCAGTGCCCACAATCAGCCCCAGCATTTT.

V is TRBV2 and J is TRBJ1-6; TRBD1 might be the D (5 bases). There are 15 residues in the CDR3. CDR1 SNHLY and CDR2 FYNNEI come from the germline V gene. V lost 7 bases, J lost 18 bases, and 28 bases lay in between. The CDR3 DNA reads as TGTGCCAGCACTCAAGCGTCGCAAGGGGATCGTTCAGGCCACTTT. It is translated as CASTQASQGDRSGHF.

The chain joins TRBV6-1 to TRBJ1-5; no definite D call. Germline lookup yields CDR1 MNHNS and CDR2 SASEGT. V was shortened by 4 bases and J by 2 bases, with 15 bases between the two germline ends. This CDR3 is built from 16 residues. The CDR3 nucleotides read TGTGCCAGCAGTGGCATCGTCCTCCTGGGCAATCAGCCCCAGCATTTT. This sequence encodes CASSGIVLLGNQPQHF.

CDR3 DNA: TGTGCCAGCTCCGAGGCAGGTGGCAATAATTCACCCCTCCACTTT. Encoded protein: CASSEAGGNNSPLHF. V usage is TRBV18 and J usage is TRBJ1-6, with D unresolved. V dropped 6 bases and J dropped 5 bases, with 14 bases sitting between them. CDR3 length: 15 residues. Germline assignment: CDR1 KGHSH and CDR2 LQKENI. Supplemented by reference TRBV18 and TRBJ1-6, the full variable domain reads NAGVMQNPRHLVRRRGQEARLRCSPMKGHSHVYWYRQLPEEGLKFMVYLQKENIIDESGMPKERFSAEFPKEGPSILRIQQVVRGDSAAYFCASSEAGGNNSPLHFGNGTRLTVT.

The chain uses TRBV7-8 and TRBJ1-1, with D perhaps matching TRBD1 (6 bases). The CDR3 runs to 14 residues. CDR1 and CDR2 from the germline V gene are SGHVS and FQNEAQ. Between the trimmed V and J ends, which lost 4 bases and 0 bases, there was a span of 9 bases. CDR3 residues: CASSSDSLNTEAFF. DNA for the CDR3: TGTGCCAGCAGCTCGGACAGCTTGAACACTGAAGCTTTCTTT.

The J gene is TRBJ2-1, the V gene TRBV7-9; D unresolved. Germline values: CDR1 SEHNR, CDR2 FQNEAQ (reference sequence). V shed 3 bases and J shed 0 bases, with 9 bases lying between them. The CDR3 totals 15 residues. CDR3 DNA: TGTGCCAGCAGCTTGGACCCTGGCTCCTACAATGAGCAGTTCTTC. Translated, it gives CASSLDPGSYNEQFF.